These T cell receptor beta chains were read from a single sample in a study of blood T cell repertoires in COVID-19. Some clones are missing from TCRdb's copy, which holds only in-frame ones; the method was immunoSEQ multiplex PCR. The sample records over 200,000 clones, more than 90% being singletons. The specimen sequenced was peripheral blood. The receptors stem from a person aged 18-29 years with COVID-19, enrolled during active disease. CDR3s leave out the opening cysteine and the closing phenylalanine or tryptophan.

V | CDR3
TRBV29-1 | SGGTGNRSWSQF
TRBV27 | ASSSPRTSGRGAQY
TRBV5-6 | ASSSLTDFNEKLF
TRBV2 | ASSEARGQGHGYT
TRBV5-1 | ASSWGLAENTGELF
TRBV5-1 | ASSRSQGASGANVLT
TRBV27 | ASSVDRVETQY
TRBV27 | ASSFKTGGYEQY
TRBV28 | ASSAPGTGDGEAF
TRBV28 | ASSPRGQGDYNSPLH
TRBV19 | ASSLTTVTQYNEQF
TRBV11-3 | ASSLDSSYEQY
TRBV6-5 | ASSRDGGPYEQY
TRBV4-3 | ASSQAASGNSYEQY
TRBV6-5 | ASSPYEEEETQY
TRBV3-1/TRBV3-2 | ASRGTSGYSTDTQY
TRBV12-3/TRBV12-4 | ASSPGQRGELF
TRBV6-1 | ASSVTAGSAGGYNEQF
TRBV2 | ASSARAGRGEQF
TRBV29-1 | SGRLAGYTEQF
TRBV27 | ASSLSGGGGLYYGYT
TRBV3-1/TRBV3-2 | ASSLLPPRGTDSPLH
TRBV7-9 | ASSGQANTEAF
TRBV9 | ASSVTHDGISKNIQY
TRBV4-3 | ASSQDLSNQETQY
TRBV10-3 | ATARPGLAGGEQY
TRBV10-1 | ASSEKGTGDEQY
TRBV28 | ASSLSQGAWVHEQY
TRBV20-1 | SAAGSTEAF
TRBV6-1 | ASSETAGGPPDEQF
TRBV6-1 | ASSEALRGPGQETQY
TRBV6-6 | ASSRVSGSSYNSPLH
TRBV6-2/TRBV6-3 | ASSSGLFTRVRFGELF
TRBV5-6 | ASSQVGVEQY